This T cell receptor (beta chain) was found in a study of T cell repertoires in cytomegalovirus infection. Trimming stripped 2 bases from V and 0 bases from J, with 9 bases between. The CDR3 covers 15 residues. Germline V gene data show CDR1 as SGHVS and CDR2 as FQNEAQ. One entry per CDR3 protein, called by TCRdb with MiXCR from the reads. The table includes about 310,000 distinct CDR3 sequences, around a quarter detected once. There are many counts of this clonotype. What it binds is not known. The chain combines TRBV7-8 with TRBJ2-3; the D is unclear. This sequence was found in a human donor in good health (CMV status not recorded). Some clones in this sample may be carry-over from other donors' samples. The input for sequencing was cultured PBMCs, taken from culture after CMV antigen stimulation. The CDR3 DNA follows: TGTGCCAGCAGCTTACCGAGCAGCAGCACAGATACGCAGTATTTT. Translating it yields CASSLPSSSTDTQYF.